Below, one TCR beta chain is given with its context. The source of the sample is a study of T cell changes during pregnancy in multiple sclerosis. V was clipped by 0 bases and J by 8 bases, with 13 bases between them. Germline CDR1 reads LGHNA; CDR2 reads YSLEER. The CDR3 loop spans 14 amino acids. Method: immunoSEQ multiplex PCR; TCRdb's copy keeps in-frame clones and lacks some. The profile covers under 50,000 clones, with approximately 90% appearing a single time and approximately 2.9% taken by the ten largest. The source is a female donor with multiple sclerosis, enrolled in a pregnancy study. The chain recombines TRBV4-3 with TRBJ1-1, with unresolved D. The sample in question was CD8+ T cells from peripheral blood mononuclear cells, obtained in the second trimester of pregnancy. The CDR3 loop reads CASSQDLLTEEAFF. CDR3 nucleotides: TGCGCCAGCAGCCAAGACCTATTAACAGAAGAAGCTTTCTTT.